The 2 T cell receptor beta chains in this list originate from one sample, sequenced in a study of blood T cells in healthy people across ages. The use of a sample-barcoded 5' primer and a J-beta primer mix characterized a second PCR of roughly 6 to 11 cycles. TCRdb processed the 5' RACE reads anew with MiXCR; each CDR3 protein has one entry. The repertoire holds hundreds of thousands of distinct CDR3 sequences, with more than 45% as singletons. Sequencing was carried out using blood. These receptors were obtained from a woman over 75 in good health.

The CDR3 bases are TGTGCCAGCAGCTTAGGGAACAGGGTGGCAGATCAGCCCCAGCATTTT. Protein sequence: CASSLGNRVADQPQHF. The chain carries TRBV7-8 and TRBJ1-5; D is perhaps TRBD1 (6 bases). This CDR3 spans 16 amino acids. V was trimmed by 1 base and J by 5 bases, leaving 15 bases between them. The germline V gene has CDR1 SGHVS and CDR2 FQNEAQ.

This clonotype came up many times. The genes are TRBV10-3 and TRBJ2-1; 11 positions agree with TRBD1. J was trimmed by 0 bases and V by 2 bases; bases with no gene match: 9. The CDR3 loop spans 19 amino acids. Germline V gene lookup returns CDR1 ENHRY and CDR2 SYGVKD. CDR3 sequence (DNA): TGTGCCATCAGTGAGAGGACAGGGGGCCGGATTACCTCCTACAATGAGCAGTTCTTC. Translating it yields CAISERTGGRITSYNEQFF.